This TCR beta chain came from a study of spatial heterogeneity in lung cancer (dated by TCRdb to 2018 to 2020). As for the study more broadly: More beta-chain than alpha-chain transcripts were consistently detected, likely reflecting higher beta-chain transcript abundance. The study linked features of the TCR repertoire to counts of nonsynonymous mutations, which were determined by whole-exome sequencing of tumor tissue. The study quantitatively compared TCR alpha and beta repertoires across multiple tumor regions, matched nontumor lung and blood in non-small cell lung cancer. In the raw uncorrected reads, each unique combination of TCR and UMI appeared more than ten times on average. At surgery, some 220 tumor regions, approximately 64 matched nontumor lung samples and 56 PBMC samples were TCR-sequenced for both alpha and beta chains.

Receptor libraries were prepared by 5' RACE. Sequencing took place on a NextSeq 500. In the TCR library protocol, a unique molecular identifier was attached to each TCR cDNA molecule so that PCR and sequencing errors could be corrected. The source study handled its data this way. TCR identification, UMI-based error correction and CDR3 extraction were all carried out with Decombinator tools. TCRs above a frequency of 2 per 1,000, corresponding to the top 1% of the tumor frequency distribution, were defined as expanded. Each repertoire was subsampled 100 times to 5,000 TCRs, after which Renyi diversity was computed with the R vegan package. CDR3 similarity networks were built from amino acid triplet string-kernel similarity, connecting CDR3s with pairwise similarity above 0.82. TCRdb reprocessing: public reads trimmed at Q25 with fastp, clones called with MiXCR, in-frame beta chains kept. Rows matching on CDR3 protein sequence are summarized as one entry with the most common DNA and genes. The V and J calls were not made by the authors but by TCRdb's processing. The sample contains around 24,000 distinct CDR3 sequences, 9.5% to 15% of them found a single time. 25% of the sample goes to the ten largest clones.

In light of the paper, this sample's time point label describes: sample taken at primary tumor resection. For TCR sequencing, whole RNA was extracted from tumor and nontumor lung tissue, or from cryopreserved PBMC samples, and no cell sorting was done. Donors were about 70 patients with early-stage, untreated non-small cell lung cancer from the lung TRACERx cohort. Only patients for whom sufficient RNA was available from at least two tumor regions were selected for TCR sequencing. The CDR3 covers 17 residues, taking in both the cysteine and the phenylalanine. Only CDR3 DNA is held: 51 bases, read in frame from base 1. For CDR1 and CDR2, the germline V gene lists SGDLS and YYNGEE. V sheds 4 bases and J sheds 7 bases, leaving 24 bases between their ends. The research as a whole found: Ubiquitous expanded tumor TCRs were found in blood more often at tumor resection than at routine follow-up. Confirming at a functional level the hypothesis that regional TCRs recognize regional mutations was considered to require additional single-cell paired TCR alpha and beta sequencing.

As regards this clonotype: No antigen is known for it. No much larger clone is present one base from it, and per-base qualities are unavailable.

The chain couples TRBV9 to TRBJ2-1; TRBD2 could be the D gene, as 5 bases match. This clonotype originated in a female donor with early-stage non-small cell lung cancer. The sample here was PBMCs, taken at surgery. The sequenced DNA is TGTGCCAGCAGCCAGCCAGGCGACTACTCCCTGCGGAATGAGCAGTTCTTC. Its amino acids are CASSQPGDYSLRNEQFF.